This T cell receptor (beta chain) emerged from a study of T-cell memory formation after mild COVID-19 listed by TCRdb under 2021. Concerning the study at large: Most TCR sequence clusters were specific to one of the two donors. Longitudinal TCRalpha and TCRbeta repertoire sequencing tracked T-cell clones expanding and contracting after mild COVID-19 in two donors. Two young, previously healthy adult volunteers, one female and one male, were included in the cohort.

PBMCs were isolated by Ficoll-Paque density gradient centrifugation. The trim is 9 bases for V and 1 base for J, with a gap of 9 bases between the germline ends. For CDR1 and CDR2, the germline V gene lists MNHEY and SVGAGI. Including cysteine and phenylalanine, the CDR3 has 12 amino acids. Only the CDR3 portion is preserved as DNA: 36 bases, with reading frame beginning at the first base. What the study reported, not specific to this receptor: Contracting CD4+ clones were found mainly in CM and EM memory subsets, while CD8+ clones were enriched in EMRA. Clones that contracted from day 15 to 85 showed balanced CD4/CD8 phenotypes, whereas a second wave of clones that expanded from day 15 to 37 leaned towards CD4+. The study included only a couple of mild cases, and larger cohorts that include severe cases with pre-infection samples were judged to be necessary. Some responding clones were detected in pre-infection memory, which suggested that pre-existing cross-reactive memory T cells had joined the SARS-CoV-2 response. The second-wave clones that peaked on day 37 were not confirmed to be SARS-CoV-2 specific.

This clonotype was observed many times. The clone's antigen remains unknown. Base qualities were left out, and no much larger clone turns up one base away. Sequencing instrument: Illumina NovaSeq 6000. TCRalpha and TCRbeta cDNA libraries were constructed by 5'RACE with constant-segment primers, with sample barcodes and unique molecular identifiers being introduced. RNA was extracted from every sample with Trizol reagent. The libraries were amplified in two PCR steps, and the second step added a second sample barcode and Illumina TruSeq adapters. The libraries were sequenced on an Illumina NovaSeq using 2 x 150 bp paired-end reads. The source study handled its data this way. The reads were demultiplexed and collapsed into UMI-guided consensus sequences using migec v1.2.7. Using mixcr v2.1.11, the UMI consensuses were aligned to TRA and TRB V and J templates and assembled into clonotypes. A clonotype was counted as expanded or contracted only when both edgeR and NoisET called the clonotype significant, with the noise models trained on biological replicates. For edgeR calls, a false discovery rate-adjusted p below 0.01 and a log2 fold-change threshold of 1 were applied. As an exploratory analysis of dynamics, PCA with hierarchical clustering was applied to max-normalized trajectories of the 1000 most abundant clonotypes. Separately sequenced CD4+ and CD8+ repertoires were used to assign a CD4 or CD8 phenotype to each responding clone. TCRdb reworked the public reads: Q25 trimming with fastp, MiXCR clone assembly, productive beta chains retained. Entries that share a CDR3 protein sequence are merged under the most common genes and DNA. Clone size and V and J calls follow TCRdb, not the original study. The sample table shows about 57,000 distinct CDR3 sequences, and over 9% are seen once. The ten largest clones add up to about 25% of the sample.

The sequence is built from TRBV6-5 and TRBJ2-5; 6 matching bases give a weak D call of TRBD2. The TCR originated in a man aged 18 to 35 who had mild COVID-19 (a few samples of this study predate the infection). The sample titles of this study are shuffled in the database, so cell type and time point are left out; the donor was told from shared clones. Sequencing input: PBMCs or a T cell subset sorted from them (not recorded which). The CDR3 in this case is CASGGAQETQYF. The DNA is TGTGCCAGTGGAGGGGCCCAAGAGACCCAGTACTTC.